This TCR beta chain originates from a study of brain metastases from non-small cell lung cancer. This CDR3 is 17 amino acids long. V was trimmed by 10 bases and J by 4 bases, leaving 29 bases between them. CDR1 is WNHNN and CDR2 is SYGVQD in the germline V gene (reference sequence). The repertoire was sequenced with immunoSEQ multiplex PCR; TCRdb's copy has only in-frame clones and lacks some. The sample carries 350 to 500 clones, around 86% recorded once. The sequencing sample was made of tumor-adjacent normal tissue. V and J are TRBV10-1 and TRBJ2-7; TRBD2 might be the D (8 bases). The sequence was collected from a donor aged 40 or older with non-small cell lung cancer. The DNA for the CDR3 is TGCGCCAAAAAGGGGACAGCGACTAGCGCCAGACCTTACGAGCAGTACTTC. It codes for CAKKGTATSARPYEQYF.